Only one count was recorded for the clone carrying this T cell receptor beta chain. The antigen is unknown. Investigators isolated RNA and reverse transcribed it into cDNA to act as the sequencing template. Sequenced by immunoSEQ multiplex PCR; TCRdb stores in-frame clones only, minus some. The sample holds approximately 160,000 clones, approximately 62% seen once. V gave up 0 bases and J gave up 6 bases, with 6 bases separating them. CDR1 is SEHNR and CDR2 is FQNEAQ in the germline V gene (reference sequence). The CDR3 length is 13 residues. The sample comes from a study of CD8+ T cells in alopecia areata. As for the study in general: Oral tofacitinib (5 to 10 mg twice daily) was administered to treated patients.

Documented treatment: oral pan-JAK inhibitor, 5-10 mg twice daily. Overall study results and limits: Lesional scalp, notably in alopecia totalis/universalis, had clonality above that of normal scalp.

The receptor was derived from a human donor with alopecia areata. The specimen comprised CD4+ T cells sorted from blood, sampled at week 24, from a patient treated with tofacitinib. The genes are TRBV7-9 and TRBJ1-5; D gene ambiguous. The chain's CDR3 is CASSLANGQPQHF. The CDR3 DNA is TGTGCCAGCAGCTTAGCGAATGGTCAGCCCCAGCATTTT.